This is a list of T cell receptor beta chains from one sample in a study of shared clonotypes between healthy human individuals. Using immunoSEQ multiplex PCR, the repertoire was profiled, and TCRdb retains in-frame clones only, with some absent. The sample lists roughly 2,000,000 clones, approximately 95% seen once, with around 1.2% in the top ten. Specimen: naive CD8+ T cells sorted from blood. The source is a man between 18 and 29 years old in good health. Each CDR3 is given with its conserved first and last residue. A D gene is named only where the DNA matches it firmly. Size is stated for part of the rows, as once, few or many counts, or as a class when the clone is expanded.

17	TRBV7-9	TRBD1	TRBJ2-3	NA	CASSPRLGTGDPDTQYF	TGTGCCAGCAGCCCGAGGTTGGGGACAGGGGACCCAGATACGCAGTATTTT
14	TRBV5-1	NA	TRBJ2-7	once	CATRRLQISYEQYF	TGCGCCACCCGAAGGCTACAGATTTCCTACGAGCAGTACTTC
14	TRBV30	TRBD1	TRBJ1-2	NA	CAWTLDRVNYGYTF	TGTGCCTGGACGCTCGACAGGGTAAACTATGGCTACACCTTC
15	TRBV9	TRBD2	TRBJ2-3	NA	CASSVVAGRGDTQYF	TGTGCCAGCAGCGTAGTAGCGGGAAGAGGAGATACGCAGTATTTT
15	TRBV10-3	NA	TRBJ1-3	NA	CAISESPKDGNTIYF	TGTGCCATCAGTGAGTCCCCGAAGGATGGAAACACCATATATTTT
13	TRBV5-6	NA	TRBJ2-4	NA	CASSLLTQNIQYF	TGTGCCAGCAGCTTGTTAACTCAAAACATTCAGTACTTC
15	TRBV27	NA	TRBJ2-5	NA	CASSLAGALGETQYF	TGTGCCAGCAGTTTAGCAGGGGCCCTCGGAGAGACCCAGTACTTC
12	TRBV6-5	NA	TRBJ1-2	NA	CATLGEDYGYTF	TGTGCCACCCTCGGAGAGGACTATGGCTACACCTTC
12	TRBV28	NA	TRBJ2-5	NA	CASSLKGWTQYF	TGTGCCAGCAGTTTAAAGGGATGGACCCAGTACTTC
13	TRBV19	NA	TRBJ2-7	NA	CATSHRQSYEQYF	TGTGCCACCTCACACAGACAGTCTTACGAGCAGTACTTC
13	TRBV5-6	TRBD1	TRBJ1-1	NA	CASSSTGGEKAFF	TGTGCCAGCAGCTCTACAGGGGGCGAGAAAGCTTTCTTT
12	TRBV6-6	NA	TRBJ2-1	NA	CASSYTGNEQFF	TGTGCCAGCAGTTATACGGGCAATGAGCAGTTCTTC
15	TRBV29-1	NA	TRBJ2-1	NA	CSATLTVSSYNEQFF	TGCAGCGCCACCCTGACTGTAAGCTCCTACAATGAGCAGTTCTTC
14	TRBV2	NA	TRBJ2-3	NA	CASSRGEDADTQYF	TGTGCCAGCTCGAGGGGGGAAGACGCAGATACGCAGTATTTT
13	TRBV10-3	NA	TRBJ1-1	once	CAISEEGSYEAFF	TGTGCCATCAGTGAGGAGGGGAGTTATGAAGCTTTCTTT
15	TRBV7-9	NA	TRBJ2-7	NA	CASSRQVTPFYEQYF	TGTGCCAGCAGTCGACAGGTCACTCCGTTCTACGAGCAGTACTTC
17	TRBV5-1	NA	TRBJ2-7	NA	CASSLGRGPSPSYEQYF	TGCGCCAGCAGCCTGGGAAGAGGACCCTCCCCATCCTACGAGCAGTACTTC
14	TRBV2	TRBD1	TRBJ2-7	NA	CASSWDSLFYEQYF	TGTGCCAGCAGTTGGGACAGTCTGTTCTACGAGCAGTACTTC